The sample holds many counts of the clone carrying this TCR beta chain. Its antigen remains unidentified. This specimen belongs to a study of CD8 T cells in ankylosing spondylitis. Quantitative 5'-RACE with molecular barcodes was used to make the TCR beta libraries. A single record per CDR3 protein comes from TCRdb applying MiXCR to the 5' RACE reads. The sample holds fewer than 250,000 distinct CDR3 sequences; 10% are singletons and the top ten take 2.5% to 3%. The CDR3 has 14 residues. V lost 7 bases and J 4 bases, leaving 13 bases between the germline ends. Study-level findings and limits: CD8+ cells made up the disease-linked clones, which were relatively rare in peripheral blood. Seven to nine highly homologous variants made up a TCR beta motif that seemed to typify ankylosing spondylitis blood. Clones tied to disease were said to be significantly enriched in matched ankylosing spondylitis synovial fluid.

The V gene is TRBV12-3 or TRBV12-4, the J gene TRBJ2-2; D unresolved. The sequence derives from a male donor with ankylosing spondylitis or in good health (not recorded which). Sample: blood, either unsorted or a sorted T cell fraction (not recorded which). The CDR3 DNA follows: TGTGCCAGCACCCCCCGATTTGGCACCGGGGAGCTGTTTTTT. Its protein is CASTPRFGTGELFF.